This T cell receptor beta chain came from a study of T cell repertoires in cytomegalovirus infection (dated by TCRdb to the late 2010s). Concerning the study at large: Alongside well-studied HLA-B-restricted epitopes, the peptide stimulations were aimed at recently identified HLA-C-restricted CMV epitopes, whose presentation resists viral immunomodulation. The HLA type of each donor mattered for the analysis, because public TCR beta signatures pointed to carriage of CMV infection along with the matching HLA type. Here is what the overall study found, with its caveats: Cumulative frequency of public TCR beta family members discriminated carriers of CMV infection plus the relevant HLA type in this cohort and an independent approximately 340-donor cohort. The ex vivo response was dominated by HLA-C-restricted CMV-specific TCR beta clonotypes, and the single most frequent clonotype in two of eight donors was supplied by these HLA-C-restricted clonotypes.

At the junction V is shortened by 2 bases and J by 2 bases, with 16 bases in between. Inclusive of the bounding cysteine and phenylalanine, the CDR3 is 17 residues long. Just CDR3 DNA is preserved here, 51 bases in frame from base 1. From a lookup of the germline V gene, CDR1 and CDR2 are SNHLY and FYNNEI. This specimen's treatment or condition label, per the study, means: in vitro stimulation with specific CMV peptide epitopes to enrich CMV-specific T cells. Turning to this clonotype: Its antigen specificity is not known. The input lacks base qualities; no much larger clone sits a single base away.

Sequencing took place on an Illumina HiSeq 1500. TCRdb cleaned the public reads at Q25 with fastp, built clones with MiXCR and kept in-frame beta chains. A single entry per CDR3 protein holds the most common genes and DNA from its merged rows. The sample table records around 360,000 distinct CDR3 sequences; around a third of these occur just once. Less than 15% of the sample goes to the ten largest clones. This specimen was cultured PBMCs, taken from culture after CMV antigen stimulation. Rearrangement joined TRBV2 to TRBJ2-1, with the D segment identity uncertain. This receptor was obtained from a human donor in good health (CMV status not recorded). Some clones in this sample may be carry-over from other donors' samples. The nucleotides are TGTGCCAGCAGTGAAATTCAGCGAGAGTTCGCCTACAATGAGCAGTTCTTC. It specifies CASSEIQREFAYNEQFF.